A single sample is the source of the 14 T cell receptor beta chains below, sequenced in a study of blood T cell repertoires in COVID-19. Generated by immunoSEQ multiplex PCR, the TCRdb table keeps only in-frame clones and is missing some. This sample yields about 440,000 clones, of which around 91% are seen a single time; 0.6% to 0.7% belongs to the top ten. The source material was PBMCs or T cells enriched from blood (not recorded which). These receptor sequences come from a man in his late teens or twenties who had recovered from COVID-19.

This clone has a single count. In nucleotides, the CDR3 is TGTGCCAGCAGGACAACAGGGTTGGACACTGAAGCTTTCTTT. Translation gives CASRTTGLDTEAFF. The J gene is TRBJ1-1, the V gene TRBV6-5, with a tentative D call TRBD1 (6 bases). This CDR3 is 14 amino acids long. Germline-derived CDR1 and CDR2 are MNHEY and SVGAGI. Trimming cost V 6 bases and J 3 bases, with 14 bases left between them.

This rearrangement joins TRBV9 to TRBJ2-7; D might be TRBD2 (7 bases). Germline V CDR1 and CDR2: SGDLS, YYNGEE. CDR3 size: 14 residues. V was cut by 5 bases and J by 7 bases, with 19 bases left in between. The CDR3: CASSPHPGGAEQYF. In DNA form, the CDR3 reads TGTGCCAGCAGTCCTCACCCTGGGGGGGCGGAGCAGTACTTC. Combining the CDR3 with reference TRBV9 and TRBJ2-7 gives the whole variable domain DSGVTQTPKHLITATGQRVTLRCSPRSGDLSVYWYQQSLDQGLQFLIQYYNGEERAKGNILERFSAQQFPDLHSELNLSSLELGDSALYFCASSPHPGGAEQYFGPGTRLTVT.

This sequence joins TRBV7-9 and TRBJ1-1; D is ambiguous. V dropped 11 bases and J dropped 1 base, with 8 bases sitting between them. This CDR3 contains 11 residues. CDR1 is SEHNR, CDR2 FQNEAQ, per germline (reference sequence). Here the CDR3 reads CAVGENTEAFF. CDR3 in DNA: TGTGCCGTGGGAGAGAACACTGAAGCTTTCTTT.

The chain carries TRBV5-6 and TRBJ1-3; 8 bases are shared with TRBD1. Germline V CDR1 and CDR2: SGHDT, YYEEEE. V gave up 2 bases and J gave up 4 bases; unmatched junction bases: 5. The CDR3 is made up of 15 amino acids. CDR3 coding DNA: TGTGCCAGCAGCTTAAACAGGGGGTCAGGAAACACCATATATTTT. It yields the protein CASSLNRGSGNTIYF.

Here the CDR3 reads CASSPWDRGGEQYF. The CDR3 nucleotides are TGTGCCAGCAGCCCATGGGACAGGGGGGGAGAGCAGTACTTC. The chain joins TRBV3-1 (or the pseudogene TRBV3-2) to TRBJ2-7; 11 bases are shared with TRBD1. The CDR3 totals 14 residues. The V gene end was trimmed by 4 bases and the J gene end by 7 bases; junction bases not matched to a gene: 6. The germline V gene encodes CDR1 LGHDT and CDR2 YNNKEL (reference sequence).

The chain uses TRBV7-9 and TRBJ1-2, with D perhaps matching TRBD1 (6 bases). CDR3 length: 13 amino acids. Germline-derived CDR1 and CDR2 are SEHNR and FQNEAQ (reference sequence). V lost 4 bases, J lost 2 bases, and 8 bases lay in between. In nucleotides, the CDR3 is TGTGCCAGCAGCTCTCAGGGGAACTATGGCTACACCTTC. Protein: CASSSQGNYGYTF.

The chain joins TRBV30 to TRBJ2-7; possible D gene TRBD1, 5 bases. V was cut by 0 bases and J by 2 bases, with 8 bases left in between. This CDR3 has 13 amino acids. Per the germline V gene, CDR1 is GTSNPN and CDR2 is SVGIG (reference sequence). This CDR3 is CAWSVVGAYEQYF. CDR3 bases: TGTGCCTGGAGTGTTGTAGGGGCCTACGAGCAGTACTTC.

The chain recombines TRBV19 with TRBJ1-2, with TRBD1 matching 8 bases. V dropped 5 bases and J dropped 7; count of bases not matched to a gene: 9. There are 14 residues in the CDR3. The germline V gene has CDR1 LNHDA and CDR2 SQIVND (reference sequence). The CDR3 protein is CASSDQGAHLGYTF. The CDR3, as DNA: TGTGCCAGTAGTGATCAGGGGGCGCATCTTGGCTACACCTTC.

The chain links TRBV19 to TRBJ1-6, with D tentatively TRBD1 (6 bases). With 6 bases removed from V and 7 bases from J, the gap between germline ends came to 13 bases. Germline loops: CDR1 LNHDA, CDR2 SQIVND (reference sequence). The CDR3 has 14 residues. For the CDR3, the DNA is TGTGCCAGTAGGTCCGAGGGGGTGAATTCACCCCTCCACTTT. Protein sequence: CASRSEGVNSPLHF.

The rearrangement uses TRBV5-1 and TRBJ1-4, with TRBD1 as a possible D gene (6 bases). The germline V and J ends were trimmed by 3 bases and 5 bases, with 11 bases remaining between them. The CDR3 length is 14 residues. Germline V gene sequence: CDR1 SGHRS, CDR2 YFSETQ. The CDR3 protein is CASSSEGGNEKLFF. The CDR3 nucleotides are TGCGCCAGCAGCTCTGAGGGGGGGAATGAAAAACTGTTTTTT. Full variable domain (rest looked up from reference TRBV5-1 and TRBJ1-4): KAGVTQTPRYLIKTRGQQVTLSCSPISGHRSVSWYQQTPGQGLQFLFEYFSETQRNKGNFPGRFSGRQFSNSRSEMNVSTLELGDSALYLCASSSEGGNEKLFFGSGTQLSVL.

This clone was seen only a few times. The chain uses TRBV18 and TRBJ1-3, with D possibly TRBD1 on 5 matching bases. In germline, CDR1 is KGHSH, CDR2 LQKENI. V gave up 4 bases and J gave up 2 bases, with 9 bases separating them. The CDR3 has 14 amino acids. The CDR3 nucleotides are TGTGCCAGCTCACGATCGGGGGCTGGAAACACCATATATTTT. This codes for CASSRSGAGNTIYF.

The rearrangement uses TRBV2 and TRBJ1-6; unclear D gene. The CDR3 has 13 amino acids. With 3 bases removed from V and 8 bases from J, the gap between germline ends came to 8 bases. The germline V gene encodes CDR1 SNHLY and CDR2 FYNNEI. CDR3 residues: CASSDGAYSPLHF. CDR3 DNA sequence: TGTGCCAGCAGTGATGGAGCCTATTCACCCCTCCACTTT.

This clone has just a few counts. The V call is TRBV7-9, the J call TRBJ2-1; possibly TRBD1 for D (6 bases). The CDR3 contains 12 residues. Per the germline V gene, CDR1 is SEHNR and CDR2 is FQNEAQ (reference sequence). V lost 1 base and J 9 bases, leaving 7 bases between the germline ends. CDR3 sequence: CASSLEGGEQFF. The CDR3 DNA reads as TGTGCCAGCAGCTTAGAAGGGGGTGAGCAGTTCTTC.

The count of this clone is one. J is TRBJ1-1 and V is TRBV29-1; 7 bases match TRBD1. CDR3 length equals 13 residues. Germline V CDR1 and CDR2: SQVTM, ANQGSEA. The trim removed 5 bases at V and 2 bases at J, leaving 5 bases unmatched. The CDR3 sequence: CSVWGQSNTEAFF. CDR3 nucleotides: TGCAGCGTTTGGGGACAGAGCAACACTGAAGCTTTCTTT.